Below are 8 T cell receptor beta chains sequenced from a single sample in a study of cytomegalovirus exposure and HLA in healthy donors. PCR employed 60 Vbeta and 13 Jbeta primers. The method was immunoSEQ multiplex PCR; TCRdb's version includes in-frame clones alone and lacks a portion of them. The table gives approximately 75,000 clones; the top ten clones make up about 0.76% of it. The sequenced material came from PBMCs. The receptors shown here come from a boy aged 5-17 years in good health and CMV-seronegative.

The chain has TRBV4-1 and TRBJ1-2; D unresolved. V dropped 0 bases and J dropped 3 bases, with 8 bases sitting between them. Germline V gene lookup returns CDR1 MGHRA and CDR2 YSYEKL. This CDR3 is built from 14 residues. The CDR3 sequence is CASSQEYSHYGYTF. The CDR3 DNA reads TGCGCCAGCAGCCAAGAGTACAGTCACTATGGCTACACCTTC.

The chain uses TRBV9 and TRBJ2-7, with 9 positions matching TRBD2. This CDR3 is 15 amino acids long. The junction had 6 bases not matched to a gene; V was cut back by 3 bases and J by 2 bases. Germline CDR1 SGDLS, CDR2 YYNGEE. CDR3 in amino acids: CASSAAASGAYEQYF. CDR3 nucleotides: TGTGCCAGCAGCGCTGCGGCTAGCGGGGCCTACGAGCAGTACTTC.

This chain's CDR3 is CATSNNLDRYTEAFF. The CDR3, as DNA: TGTGCCACCAGCAATAACTTGGACAGATACACTGAAGCTTTCTTT. V usage is TRBV15 and J usage is TRBJ1-1, with D perhaps matching TRBD1 (6 bases). The CDR3 runs 15 residues. V was shortened by 4 bases and J by 3 bases, with 15 bases between the two germline ends. Germline-derived CDR1 and CDR2 are LNHNV and YYDKDF (reference sequence).

The chain joins TRBV4-1 to TRBJ2-5; 9 bases match TRBD1. Trimming took 4 bases from V and 2 from J; bases not matched to a gene: 8. The CDR3 loop spans 16 amino acids. Looked up from germline, CDR1 is MGHRA and CDR2 is YSYEKL. CDR3 nucleotides: TGCGCCAGCAGCCTCCTAGGGACAGGGAGTCAAGAGACCCAGTACTTC. It yields the protein CASSLLGTGSQETQYF.

The J gene is TRBJ2-7, the V gene TRBV5-1, with 7 bases that match TRBD1. The V gene's germline CDR1 is SGHRS and CDR2 YFSETQ. The CDR3 runs 15 residues. J lost 3 bases, V lost 0 bases, and 6 bases had no gene match. CDR3 DNA: TGCGCCAGCAGCTTGGTTGCAGGGGGTTTCTACGAGCAGTACTTC. Amino acids: CASSLVAGGFYEQYF.

The rearrangement joins TRBV6-1 to TRBJ2-6; D is undetermined. Germline V gives CDR1 MNHNS, CDR2 SASEGT. CDR3 length equals 16 residues. V was pared by 3 bases and J by 1 base, with 10 bases between. CDR3 DNA: TGTGCCAGCAGTGAGGCAGTTGGTTCTGGGGCCAACGTCCTGACTTTC. Translated: CASSEAVGSGANVLTF.

This chain connects TRBV14 to TRBJ2-3, with 7 bases lining up with TRBD1. The CDR3 length is 17 residues. Germline loops: CDR1 SGHDN, CDR2 FVKESK. J lost 5 bases, V lost 0 bases, and 11 bases had no gene match. In DNA, the CDR3 is TGTGCCAGCAGCCAAGACGGGACAGTACCCGGTGTAGATACGCAGTATTTT. It is translated as CASSQDGTVPGVDTQYF. Filled out from reference TRBV14 and TRBJ2-3, the complete variable domain reads EAGVTQFPSHSVIEKGQTVTLRCDPISGHDNLYWYRRVMGKEIKFLLHFVKESKQDESGMPNNRFLAERTGGTYSTLKVQPAELEDSGVYFCASSQDGTVPGVDTQYFGPGTRLTVL.

This chain uses TRBV4-3 with TRBJ2-7, with 9 bases fitting TRBD1. The ends lost 1 base at V and 5 bases at J; junction bases unmatched: 6. The CDR3 is 15 residues long. Germline CDR1 reads LGHNA; CDR2 reads YSLEER. For the CDR3, the DNA is TGCGCCAGCAGCCAAGCAGCGACAGGGGGGGACGAGCAGTACTTC. Encoded protein: CASSQAATGGDEQYF.